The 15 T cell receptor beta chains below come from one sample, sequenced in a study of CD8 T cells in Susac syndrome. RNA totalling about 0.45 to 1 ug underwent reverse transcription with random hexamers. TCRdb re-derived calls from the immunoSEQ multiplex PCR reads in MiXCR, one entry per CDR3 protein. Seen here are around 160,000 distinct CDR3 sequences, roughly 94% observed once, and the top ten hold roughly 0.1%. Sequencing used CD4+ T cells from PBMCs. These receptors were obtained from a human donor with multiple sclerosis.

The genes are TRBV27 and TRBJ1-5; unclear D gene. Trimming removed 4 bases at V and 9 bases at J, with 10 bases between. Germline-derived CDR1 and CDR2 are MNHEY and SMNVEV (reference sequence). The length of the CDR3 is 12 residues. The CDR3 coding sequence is TGTGCCAGCAGTTCCTCATCAGGGCCCCAGCATTTT. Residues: CASSSSSGPQHF.

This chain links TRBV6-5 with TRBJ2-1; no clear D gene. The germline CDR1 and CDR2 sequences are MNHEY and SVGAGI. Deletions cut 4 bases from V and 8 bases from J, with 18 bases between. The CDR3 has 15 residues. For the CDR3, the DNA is TGTGCCAGCAGTTCCCGTTCCCGATTTTCCGATGAGCAGTTCTTC. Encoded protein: CASSSRSRFSDEQFF.

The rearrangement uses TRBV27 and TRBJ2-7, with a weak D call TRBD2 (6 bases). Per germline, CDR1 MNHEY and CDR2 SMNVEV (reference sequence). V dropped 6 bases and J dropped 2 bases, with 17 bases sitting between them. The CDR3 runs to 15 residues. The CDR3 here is CASREELGGTYEQYF. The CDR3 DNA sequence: TGTGCCAGCAGAGAGGAATTAGGAGGGACCTACGAGCAGTACTTC.

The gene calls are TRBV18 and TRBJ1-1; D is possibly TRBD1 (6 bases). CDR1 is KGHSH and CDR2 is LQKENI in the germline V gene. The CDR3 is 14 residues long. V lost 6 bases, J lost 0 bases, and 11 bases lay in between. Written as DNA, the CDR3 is TGTGCCAGCTCCGGTGGACAGATGAACACTGAAGCTTTCTTT. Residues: CASSGGQMNTEAFF.

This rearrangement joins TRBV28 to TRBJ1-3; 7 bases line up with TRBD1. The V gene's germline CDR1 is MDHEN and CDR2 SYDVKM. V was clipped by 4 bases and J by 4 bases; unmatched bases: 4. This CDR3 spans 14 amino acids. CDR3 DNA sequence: TGTGCCAGCAGTTCGACAGGGAACGGAAACACCATATATTTT. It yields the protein CASSSTGNGNTIYF. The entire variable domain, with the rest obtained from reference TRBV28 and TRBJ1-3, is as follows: DVKVTQSSRYLVKRTGEKVFLECVQDMDHENMFWYRQDPGLGLRLIYFSYDVKMKEKGDIPEGYSVSREKKERFSLILESASTNQTSMYLCASSSTGNGNTIYFGEGSWLTVV.

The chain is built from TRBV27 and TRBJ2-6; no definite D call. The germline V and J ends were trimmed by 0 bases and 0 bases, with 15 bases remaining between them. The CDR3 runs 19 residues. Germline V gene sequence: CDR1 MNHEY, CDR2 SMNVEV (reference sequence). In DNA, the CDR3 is TGTGCCAGCAGTTTATCTAGTCGGTACGACCTCTCTGGGGCCAACGTCCTGACTTTC. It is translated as CASSLSSRYDLSGANVLTF.

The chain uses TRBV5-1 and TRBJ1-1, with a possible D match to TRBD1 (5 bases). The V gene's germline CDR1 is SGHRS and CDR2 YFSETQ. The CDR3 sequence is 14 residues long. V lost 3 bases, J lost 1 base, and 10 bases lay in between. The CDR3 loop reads CASSSNTGNTEAFF. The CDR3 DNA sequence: TGCGCCAGCAGCTCGAATACAGGGAACACTGAAGCTTTCTTT.

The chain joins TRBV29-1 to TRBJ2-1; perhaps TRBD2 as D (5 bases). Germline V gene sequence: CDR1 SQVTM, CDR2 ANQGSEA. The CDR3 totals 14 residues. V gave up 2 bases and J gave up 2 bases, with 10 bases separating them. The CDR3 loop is CSVETERTYNEQFF. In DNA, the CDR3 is TGCAGCGTTGAAACGGAGCGGACCTACAATGAGCAGTTCTTC.

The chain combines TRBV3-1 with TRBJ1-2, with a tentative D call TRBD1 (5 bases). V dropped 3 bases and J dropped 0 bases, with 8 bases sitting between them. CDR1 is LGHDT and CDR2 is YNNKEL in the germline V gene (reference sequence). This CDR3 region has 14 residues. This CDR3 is CASSHRDANYGYTF. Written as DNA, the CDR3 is TGTGCCAGCAGCCACAGGGATGCTAACTATGGCTACACCTTC.

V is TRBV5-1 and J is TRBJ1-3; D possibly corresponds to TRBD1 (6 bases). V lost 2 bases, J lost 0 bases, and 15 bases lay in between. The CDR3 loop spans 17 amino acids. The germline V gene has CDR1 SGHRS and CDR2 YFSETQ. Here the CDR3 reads CASSLQGQLSSGNTIYF. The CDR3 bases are TGCGCCAGCAGCTTACAGGGTCAACTCTCCTCTGGAAACACCATATATTTT.

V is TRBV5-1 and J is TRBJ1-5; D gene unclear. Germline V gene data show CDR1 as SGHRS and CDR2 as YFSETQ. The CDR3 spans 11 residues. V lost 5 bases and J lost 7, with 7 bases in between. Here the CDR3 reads CASSFGQPQHF. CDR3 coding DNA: TGCGCCAGCAGTTTTGGACAGCCCCAGCATTTT.

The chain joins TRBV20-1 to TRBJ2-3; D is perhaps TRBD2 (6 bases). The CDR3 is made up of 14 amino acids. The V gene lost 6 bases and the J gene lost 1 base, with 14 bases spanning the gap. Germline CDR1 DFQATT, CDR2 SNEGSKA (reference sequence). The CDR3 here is CSAAEGPGTDTQYF. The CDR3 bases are TGCAGTGCCGCGGAGGGCCCTGGCACAGATACGCAGTATTTT.

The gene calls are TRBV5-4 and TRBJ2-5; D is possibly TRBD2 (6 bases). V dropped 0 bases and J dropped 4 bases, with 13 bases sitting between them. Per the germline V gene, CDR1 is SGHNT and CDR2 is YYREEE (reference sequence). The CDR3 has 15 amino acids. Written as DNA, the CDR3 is TGTGCCAGCAGCTTGGGACGGGAGCGGGCAGAGACCCAGTACTTC. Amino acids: CASSLGRERAETQYF. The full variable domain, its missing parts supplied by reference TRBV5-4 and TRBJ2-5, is ETGVTQSPTHLIKTRGQQVTLRCSSQSGHNTVSWYQQALGQGPQFIFQYYREEENGRGNFPPRFSGLQFPNYSSELNVNALELDDSALYLCASSLGRERAETQYFGPGTRLLVL.

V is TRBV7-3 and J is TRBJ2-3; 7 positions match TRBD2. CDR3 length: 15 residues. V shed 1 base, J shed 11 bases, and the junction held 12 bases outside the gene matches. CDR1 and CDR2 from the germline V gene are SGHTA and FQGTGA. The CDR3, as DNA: TGTGCCAGCAGCTTAAGCGGGAGTAGGGATGGTGGGCAGTATTTT. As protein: CASSLSGSRDGGQYF.

The CDR3 DNA follows: TGTGCCAGCAGGCCCCTTTGGGGAGATTATGGCTACACCTTC. It specifies CASRPLWGDYGYTF. The chain employs TRBV6-2 or TRBV6-3 and TRBJ1-2; D unresolved. Germline assignment: CDR1 MNHEY and CDR2 SVGEGT. V lost 6 bases to trimming and J lost 5 bases, with 16 bases between them. The CDR3 runs to 14 residues.